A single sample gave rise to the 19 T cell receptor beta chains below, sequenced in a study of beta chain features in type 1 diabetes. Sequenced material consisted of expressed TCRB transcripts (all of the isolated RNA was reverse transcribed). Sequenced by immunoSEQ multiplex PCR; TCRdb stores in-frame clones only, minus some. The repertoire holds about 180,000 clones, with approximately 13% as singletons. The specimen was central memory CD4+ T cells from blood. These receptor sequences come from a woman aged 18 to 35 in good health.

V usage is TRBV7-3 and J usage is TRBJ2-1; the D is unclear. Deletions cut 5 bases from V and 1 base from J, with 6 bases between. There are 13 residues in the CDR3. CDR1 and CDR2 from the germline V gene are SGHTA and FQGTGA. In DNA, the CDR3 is TGTGCCAGCAGCCCAGCGTCCTACAATGAGCAGTTCTTC. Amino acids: CASSPASYNEQFF.

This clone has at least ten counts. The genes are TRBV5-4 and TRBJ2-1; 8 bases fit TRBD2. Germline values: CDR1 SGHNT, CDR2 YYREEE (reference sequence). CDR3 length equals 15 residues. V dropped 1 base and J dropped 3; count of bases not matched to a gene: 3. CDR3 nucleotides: TGTGCCAGCAGCTTGACTAGCGGATACTACAATGAGCAGTTCTTC. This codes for CASSLTSGYYNEQFF.

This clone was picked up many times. In DNA, the CDR3 is TGTGCCAGCAGCTTGAGCGCGAGATACGTGAACACTGAAGCTTTCTTT. It specifies CASSLSARYVNTEAFF. The chain uses TRBV5-6 and TRBJ1-1; unclear D gene. Germline assignment: CDR1 SGHDT and CDR2 YYEEEE. V lost 1 base and J 0 bases, leaving 13 bases between the germline ends. CDR3 length: 16 amino acids.

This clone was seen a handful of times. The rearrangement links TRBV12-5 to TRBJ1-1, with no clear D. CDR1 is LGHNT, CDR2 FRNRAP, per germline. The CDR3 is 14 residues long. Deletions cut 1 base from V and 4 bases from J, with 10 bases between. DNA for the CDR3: TGTGCTAGTGGTTTGGCAGACGGGAGCACTGAAGCTTTCTTT. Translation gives CASGLADGSTEAFF.

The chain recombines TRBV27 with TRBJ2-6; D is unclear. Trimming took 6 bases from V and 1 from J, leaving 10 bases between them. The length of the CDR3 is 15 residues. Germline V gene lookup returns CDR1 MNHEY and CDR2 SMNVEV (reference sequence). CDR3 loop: CASRPHRSGANVLTF. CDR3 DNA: TGTGCCAGCAGGCCCCACCGGTCTGGGGCCAACGTCCTGACTTTC.

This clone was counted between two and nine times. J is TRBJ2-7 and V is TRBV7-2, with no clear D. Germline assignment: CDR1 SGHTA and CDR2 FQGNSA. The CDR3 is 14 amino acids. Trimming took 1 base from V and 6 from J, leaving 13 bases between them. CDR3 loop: CASSLDSFLLEQYF. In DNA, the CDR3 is TGTGCCAGCAGCTTAGACTCCTTTCTCCTCGAGCAGTACTTC.

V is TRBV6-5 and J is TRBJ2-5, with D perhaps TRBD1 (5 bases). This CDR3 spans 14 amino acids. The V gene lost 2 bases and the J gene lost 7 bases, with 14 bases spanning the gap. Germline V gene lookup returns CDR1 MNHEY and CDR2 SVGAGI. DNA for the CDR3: TGTGCCAGCAGTTACCAGGGTTTCACAGTGACCCAGTACTTC. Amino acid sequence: CASSYQGFTVTQYF.

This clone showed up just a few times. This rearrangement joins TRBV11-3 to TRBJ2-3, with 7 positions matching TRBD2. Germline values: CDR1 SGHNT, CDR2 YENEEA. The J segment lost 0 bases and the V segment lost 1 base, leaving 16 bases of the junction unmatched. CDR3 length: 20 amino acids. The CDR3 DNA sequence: TGTGCCAGCAGCTTAGGGGGCCGGTTCGGTCCTAGCGGCAGCACAGATACGCAGTATTTT. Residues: CASSLGGRFGPSGSTDTQYF.

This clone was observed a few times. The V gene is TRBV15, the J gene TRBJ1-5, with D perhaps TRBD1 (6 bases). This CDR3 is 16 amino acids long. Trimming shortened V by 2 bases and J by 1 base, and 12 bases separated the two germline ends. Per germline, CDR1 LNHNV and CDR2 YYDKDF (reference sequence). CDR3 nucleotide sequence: TGTGCCACCAGCAGACAAGCCAGGGGAAGCAATCAGCCCCAGCATTTT. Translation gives CATSRQARGSNQPQHF.

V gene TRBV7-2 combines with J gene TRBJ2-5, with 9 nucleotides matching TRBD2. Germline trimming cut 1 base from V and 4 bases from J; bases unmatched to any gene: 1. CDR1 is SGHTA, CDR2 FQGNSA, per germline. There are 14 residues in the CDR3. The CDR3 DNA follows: TGTGCCAGCAGCTTAGGCGGGAGGGCAGAGACCCAGTACTTC. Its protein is CASSLGGRAETQYF. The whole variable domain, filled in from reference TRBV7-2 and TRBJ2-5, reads GAGVSQSPSNKVTEKGKDVELRCDPISGHTALYWYRQSLGQGLEFLIYFQGNSAPDKSGLPSDRFSAERTGGSVSTLTIQRTQQEDSAVYLCASSLGGRAETQYFGPGTRLLVL.

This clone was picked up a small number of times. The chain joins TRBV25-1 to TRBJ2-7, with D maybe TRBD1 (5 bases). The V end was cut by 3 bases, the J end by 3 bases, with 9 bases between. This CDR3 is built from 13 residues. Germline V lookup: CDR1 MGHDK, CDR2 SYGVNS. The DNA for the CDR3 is TGTGCCAGCAGTGACCACGACAGCTACGAGCAGTACTTC. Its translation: CASSDHDSYEQYF.

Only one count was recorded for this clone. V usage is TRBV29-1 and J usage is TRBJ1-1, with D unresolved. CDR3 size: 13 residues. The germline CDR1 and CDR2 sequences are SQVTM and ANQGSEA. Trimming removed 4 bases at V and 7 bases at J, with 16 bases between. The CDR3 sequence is CSVVRALKSEAFF. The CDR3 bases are TGCAGCGTTGTTCGTGCATTAAAGAGTGAAGCTTTCTTT.

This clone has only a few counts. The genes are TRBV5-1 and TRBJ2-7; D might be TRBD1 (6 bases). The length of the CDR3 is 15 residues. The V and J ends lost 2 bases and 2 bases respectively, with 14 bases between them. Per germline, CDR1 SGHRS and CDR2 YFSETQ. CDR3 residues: CASSLGTSDTYEQYF. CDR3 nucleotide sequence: TGCGCCAGCAGCTTAGGGACATCCGACACCTACGAGCAGTACTTC. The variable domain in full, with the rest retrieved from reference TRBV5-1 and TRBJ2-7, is KAGVTQTPRYLIKTRGQQVTLSCSPISGHRSVSWYQQTPGQGLQFLFEYFSETQRNKGNFPGRFSGRQFSNSRSEMNVSTLELGDSALYLCASSLGTSDTYEQYFGPGTRLTVT.

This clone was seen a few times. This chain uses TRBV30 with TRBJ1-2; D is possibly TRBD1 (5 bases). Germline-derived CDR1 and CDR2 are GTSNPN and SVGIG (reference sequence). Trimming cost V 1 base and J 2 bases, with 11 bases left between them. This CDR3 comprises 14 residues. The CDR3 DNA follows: TGTGCCTGGAGTGGTGGGACTCTCAACTATGGCTACACCTTC. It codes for CAWSGGTLNYGYTF.

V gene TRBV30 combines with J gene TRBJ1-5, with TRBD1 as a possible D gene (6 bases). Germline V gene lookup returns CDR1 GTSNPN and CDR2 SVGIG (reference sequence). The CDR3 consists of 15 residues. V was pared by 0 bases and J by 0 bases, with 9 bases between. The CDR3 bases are TGTGCCTGGAGTGTAGGACAGAATAGCAATCAGCCCCAGCATTTT. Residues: CAWSVGQNSNQPQHF. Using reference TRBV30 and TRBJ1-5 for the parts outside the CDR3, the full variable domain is SQTIHQWPATLVQPVGSPLSLECTVEGTSNPNLYWYRQAAGRGLQLLFYSVGIGQISSEVPQNLSASRPQDRQFILSSKKLLLSDSGFYLCAWSVGQNSNQPQHFGDGTRLSIL.

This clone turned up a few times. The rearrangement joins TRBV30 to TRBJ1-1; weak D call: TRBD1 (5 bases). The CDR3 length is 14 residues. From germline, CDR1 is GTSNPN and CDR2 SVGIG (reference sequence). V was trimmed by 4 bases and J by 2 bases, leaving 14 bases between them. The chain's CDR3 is CAWTPQGVNTEAFF. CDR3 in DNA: TGTGCCTGGACCCCCCAAGGGGTAAACACTGAAGCTTTCTTT.

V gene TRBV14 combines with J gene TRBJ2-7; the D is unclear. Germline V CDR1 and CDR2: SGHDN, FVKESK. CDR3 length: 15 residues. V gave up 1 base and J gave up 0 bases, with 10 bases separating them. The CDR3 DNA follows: TGTGCCAGCAGCCAAGCGACTTACTCCTCCTACGAGCAGTACTTC. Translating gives CASSQATYSSYEQYF.

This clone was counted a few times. Written as DNA, the CDR3 is TGTGCCACCGTCGGGGGGTCTAATGAAAAACTGTTTTTT. This translates into CATVGGSNEKLFF. The chain carries TRBV28 and TRBJ1-4, with D possibly matching TRBD1 (5 bases). Germline CDR1 MDHEN, CDR2 SYDVKM. V dropped 10 bases and J dropped 3 bases, with 12 bases sitting between them. The CDR3 covers 13 residues. The whole variable domain, remainder taken from reference TRBV28 and TRBJ1-4, is DVKVTQSSRYLVKRTGEKVFLECVQDMDHENMFWYRQDPGLGLRLIYFSYDVKMKEKGDIPEGYSVSREKKERFSLILESASTNQTSMYLCATVGGSNEKLFFGSGTQLSVL.

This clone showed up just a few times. CDR3 region: CASSFWGGSGANVLTF. As DNA, the CDR3 is TGCGCCAGCAGCTTCTGGGGGGGGTCTGGGGCCAACGTCCTGACTTTC. The V gene is TRBV4-1, the J gene TRBJ2-6, with 7 bases lining up with TRBD2. CDR3 size: 16 residues. Germline values: CDR1 MGHRA, CDR2 YSYEKL. The trim removed 5 bases at V and 1 base at J, leaving 5 bases unmatched.